A single sample is the source of the 9 T cell receptor beta chains below, sequenced in a study of PD-1 blockade in mismatch repair-deficient tumors. This table comes from immunoSEQ multiplex PCR, and its TCRdb copy is limited to in-frame clones, with some not included. The table lists roughly 120,000 clones, about 88% of them singletons. The sequences come from peripheral blood, collected just under 74 weeks after starting pembrolizumab. Receptor source: an adult with mismatch repair-deficient cancer.

This clone has only one observation. V and J are TRBV4-1 and TRBJ2-1, with D perhaps TRBD1 or TRBD2 (5 bases each). The CDR3 sequence is 12 residues long. Germline lookup yields CDR1 MGHRA and CDR2 YSYEKL. Trimming pared 4 bases from V and 7 bases from J, leaving 8 bases between. As DNA, the CDR3 is TGCGCCAGCAGCCTCAGGGAGAATGAGCAGTTCTTC. Translating it yields CASSLRENEQFF.

The chain is built from TRBV10-3 and TRBJ2-3; 10 positions match TRBD2. Germline V gives CDR1 ENHRY, CDR2 SYGVKD. CDR3 length equals 14 residues. The J segment lost 6 bases and the V segment lost 7 bases, leaving 7 bases of the junction unmatched. CDR3 coding DNA: TGTGCCATCAAGGGGACTAGCGCCTCGGATACGCAGTATTTT. This sequence encodes CAIKGTSASDTQYF.

The rearrangement links TRBV13 to TRBJ2-1; 7 bases align to TRBD1. Germline CDR1 PRHDT, CDR2 FYEKMQ (reference sequence). J lost 2 bases, V lost 5 bases, and 3 bases had no gene match. The CDR3 length is 14 residues. The CDR3 DNA follows: TGTGCCAGCAGCCCAGGGACAGCCTACAATGAGCAGTTCTTC. Amino acids: CASSPGTAYNEQFF.

This clone was observed a handful of times. V is TRBV6-6 and J is TRBJ2-7; D may match TRBD1 or TRBD2 (5 bases each). The CDR3 is made up of 14 amino acids. From germline, CDR1 is MNHNY and CDR2 SVGAGI (reference sequence). The ends were cut back, 7 bases at V and 4 bases at J, with 17 bases in the middle. The CDR3 spells CASTTPGAFYEQYF. Here the CDR3 DNA reads TGTGCCAGCACTACTCCCGGGGCCTTTTACGAGCAGTACTTC.

Concerning this clone: One junction end does not reproduce the germline sequence, and a read error may be involved. This chain uses TRBV11-2 with TRBJ2-1; tentatively, D is TRBD2 (6 bases). CDR3 length: 16 amino acids. Germline lookup yields CDR1 SGHAT and CDR2 FQNNGV. CDR3 loop: CASTLPGLRSYNEQFF. CDR3 in DNA: TGTGCCAGCACCTTACCGGGACTCCGCTCCTACAATGAGCAGTTCTTC.

The chain is built from TRBV12-5 and TRBJ1-4; no clear D gene. This CDR3 is built from 13 residues. The V gene lost 6 bases and the J gene lost 0 bases, with 5 bases spanning the gap. Germline CDR1 reads LGHNT; CDR2 reads FRNRAP. The CDR3 sequence is CASGYATNEKLFF. In DNA, the CDR3 is TGTGCTAGTGGGTATGCAACTAATGAAAAACTGTTTTTT.

A single count supports this clone. As DNA, the CDR3 is TGTGCCAGCAGTTTCTCGGGAGAAGCGGATGAGCAGTTCTTC. Encoded protein: CASSFSGEADEQFF. V and J are TRBV6-5 and TRBJ2-1, with D tentatively TRBD2 (6 bases). V was shortened by 4 bases and J by 8 bases, with 15 bases between the two germline ends. This CDR3 is 14 amino acids long. CDR1 and CDR2 from the germline V gene are MNHEY and SVGAGI.

This clone showed up just a few times. The genes are TRBV4-1 and TRBJ1-5; the D is unclear. V lost 1 base and J lost 6, with 10 bases in between. This CDR3 is 14 amino acids long. Germline V CDR1 and CDR2: MGHRA, YSYEKL. CDR3 sequence: CASSQGSGTQPQHF. CDR3 DNA sequence: TGCGCCAGCAGCCAAGGTTCGGGTACTCAGCCCCAGCATTTT.

In its sample, this clone was seen a few times. The chain has TRBV6-5 and TRBJ2-7; D not certain. The CDR3 is 12 amino acids. Germline CDR1 MNHEY, CDR2 SVGAGI. The V and J ends lost 2 bases and 6 bases respectively, with 8 bases between them. The CDR3 DNA reads as TGTGCCAGCAGTTACGGTAATGGCGAGCAGTACTTC. This gives the protein CASSYGNGEQYF.